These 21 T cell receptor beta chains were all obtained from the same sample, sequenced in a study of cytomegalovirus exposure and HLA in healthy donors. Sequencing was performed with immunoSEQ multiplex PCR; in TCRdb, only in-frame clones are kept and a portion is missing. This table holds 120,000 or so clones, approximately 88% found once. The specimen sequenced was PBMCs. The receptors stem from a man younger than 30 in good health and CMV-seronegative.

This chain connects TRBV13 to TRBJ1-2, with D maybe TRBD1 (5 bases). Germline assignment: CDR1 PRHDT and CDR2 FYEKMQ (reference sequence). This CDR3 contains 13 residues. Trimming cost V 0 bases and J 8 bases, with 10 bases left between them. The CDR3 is CASSLGLRGGYTF. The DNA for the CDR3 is TGTGCCAGCAGCTTAGGCCTAAGGGGCGGCTACACCTTC.

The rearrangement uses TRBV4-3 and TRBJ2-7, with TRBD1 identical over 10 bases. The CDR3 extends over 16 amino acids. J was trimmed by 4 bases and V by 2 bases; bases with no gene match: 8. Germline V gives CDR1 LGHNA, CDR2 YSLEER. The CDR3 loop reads CASSQNRDRGVYEQYF. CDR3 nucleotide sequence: TGCGCCAGCAGCCAAAACCGGGACAGGGGTGTTTACGAGCAGTACTTC.

The DNA for the CDR3 is TGTGCCAGTGCTCCAACAGGGGGGAGCAATCAGCCCCAGCATTTT. It codes for CASAPTGGSNQPQHF. The chain carries TRBV6-4 and TRBJ1-5, with 8 bases aligning to TRBD1. Germline values: CDR1 MRHNA, CDR2 SNTAGT. After removal of 9 bases from V and 1 base from J, the junction contained 8 bases not matched to a gene. The CDR3 is made up of 15 amino acids.

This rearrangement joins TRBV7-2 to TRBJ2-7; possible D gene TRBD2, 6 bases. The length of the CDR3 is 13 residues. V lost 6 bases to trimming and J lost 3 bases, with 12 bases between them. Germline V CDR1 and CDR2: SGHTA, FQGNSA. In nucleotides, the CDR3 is TGTGCCAGCAGGGACGGGGGTAGCTACGAGCAGTACTTC. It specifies CASRDGGSYEQYF. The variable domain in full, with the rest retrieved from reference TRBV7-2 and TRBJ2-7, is GAGVSQSPSNKVTEKGKDVELRCDPISGHTALYWYRQSLGQGLEFLIYFQGNSAPDKSGLPSDRFSAERTGGSVSTLTIQRTQQEDSAVYLCASRDGGSYEQYFGPGTRLTVT.

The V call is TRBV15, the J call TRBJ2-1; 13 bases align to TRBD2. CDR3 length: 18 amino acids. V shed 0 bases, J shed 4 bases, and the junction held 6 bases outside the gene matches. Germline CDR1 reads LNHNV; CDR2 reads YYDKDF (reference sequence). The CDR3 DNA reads TGTGCCACCAGCAGAGAGACCGGGACTAGCGGGGTGTACAATGAGCAGTTCTTC. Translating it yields CATSRETGTSGVYNEQFF.

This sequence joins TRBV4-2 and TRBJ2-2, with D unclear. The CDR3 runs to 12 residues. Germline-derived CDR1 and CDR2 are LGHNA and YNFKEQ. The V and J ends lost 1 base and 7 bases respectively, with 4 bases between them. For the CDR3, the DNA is TGTGCCAGCAGCCAAGTAGTCGGGGAGCTGTTTTTT. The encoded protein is CASSQVVGELFF.

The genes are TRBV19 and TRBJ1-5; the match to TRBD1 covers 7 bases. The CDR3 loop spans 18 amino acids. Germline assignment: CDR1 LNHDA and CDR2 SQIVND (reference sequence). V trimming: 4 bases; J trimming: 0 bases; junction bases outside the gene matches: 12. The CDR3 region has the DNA TGTGCCAGTAGTAGGACAGGAGACGTGATTTATAGCAATCAGCCCCAGCATTTT. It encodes CASSRTGDVIYSNQPQHF. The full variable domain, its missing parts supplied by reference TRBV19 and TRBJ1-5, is DGGITQSPKYLFRKEGQNVTLSCEQNLNHDAMYWYRQDPGQGLRLIYYSQIVNDFQKGDIAEGYSVSREKKESFPLTVTSAQKNPTAFYLCASSRTGDVIYSNQPQHFGDGTRLSIL.

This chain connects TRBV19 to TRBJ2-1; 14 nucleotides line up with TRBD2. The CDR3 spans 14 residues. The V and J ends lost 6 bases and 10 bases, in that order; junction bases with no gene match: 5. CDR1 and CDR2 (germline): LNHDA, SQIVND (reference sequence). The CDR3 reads CASRLGLAGGEQFF. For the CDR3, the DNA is TGTGCCAGTAGACTAGGACTAGCGGGAGGAGAGCAGTTCTTC.

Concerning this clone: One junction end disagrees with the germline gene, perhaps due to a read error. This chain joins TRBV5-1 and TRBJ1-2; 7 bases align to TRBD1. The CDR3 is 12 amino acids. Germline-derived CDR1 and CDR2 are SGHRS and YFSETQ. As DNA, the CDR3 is TGCGCTAGCAGCAGAGACAGGGTTGGCTACACCTTC. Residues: CASSRDRVGYTF.

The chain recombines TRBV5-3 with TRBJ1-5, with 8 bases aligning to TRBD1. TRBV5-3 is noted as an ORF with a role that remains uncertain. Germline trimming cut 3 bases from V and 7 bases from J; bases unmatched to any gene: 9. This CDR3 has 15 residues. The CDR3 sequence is CARSCGQGGRQPQHF. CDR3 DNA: TGTGCCAGAAGCTGCGGACAGGGTGGTAGGCAGCCCCAGCATTTT.

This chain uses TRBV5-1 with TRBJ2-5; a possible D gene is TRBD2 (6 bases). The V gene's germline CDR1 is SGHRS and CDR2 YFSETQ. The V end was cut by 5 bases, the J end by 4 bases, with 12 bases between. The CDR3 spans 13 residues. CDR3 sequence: CASSVTRAETQYF. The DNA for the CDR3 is TGCGCCAGCAGTGTGACTAGGGCAGAGACCCAGTACTTC.

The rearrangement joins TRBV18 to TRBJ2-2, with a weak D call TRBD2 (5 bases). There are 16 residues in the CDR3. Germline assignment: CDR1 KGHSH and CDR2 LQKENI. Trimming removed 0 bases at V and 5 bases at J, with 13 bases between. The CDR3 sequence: CASSPPGLALTGELFF. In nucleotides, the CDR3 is TGTGCCAGCTCACCACCGGGATTAGCGCTGACCGGGGAGCTGTTTTTT.

CDR3 coding DNA: TGTGCCAGCTTCGGAACTAGCGGGAGGCTATCCTACGAGCAGTACTTC. Protein sequence: CASFGTSGRLSYEQYF. The rearrangement uses TRBV21-1 and TRBJ2-7; the D call TRBD2 from the table was never checked on the DNA. TRBV21-1 is deemed a pseudogene. This CDR3 contains 16 residues.

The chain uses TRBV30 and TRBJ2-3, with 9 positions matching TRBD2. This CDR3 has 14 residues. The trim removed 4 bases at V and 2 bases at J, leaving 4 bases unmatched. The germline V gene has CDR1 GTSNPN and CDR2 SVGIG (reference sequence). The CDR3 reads CAWTTSGHTDTQYF. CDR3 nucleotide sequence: TGTGCCTGGACCACTAGCGGGCACACAGATACGCAGTATTTT.

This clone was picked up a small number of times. CDR3 bases: TGTGCCAGCAGCTTCAGCGGACAGATGATCACAGATACGCAGTATTTT. The encoded protein is CASSFSGQMITDTQYF. The rearrangement links TRBV11-2 to TRBJ2-3; the D gene is possibly TRBD1 (6 bases). The germline V gene has CDR1 SGHAT and CDR2 FQNNGV. Trimming removed 3 bases at V and 2 bases at J, with 15 bases between. The CDR3 is made up of 16 amino acids.

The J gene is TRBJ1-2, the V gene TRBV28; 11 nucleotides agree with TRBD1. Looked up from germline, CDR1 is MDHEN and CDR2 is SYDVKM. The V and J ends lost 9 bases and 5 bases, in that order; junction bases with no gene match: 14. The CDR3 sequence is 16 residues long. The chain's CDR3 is CASQLPGQGELYGYTF. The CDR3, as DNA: TGTGCCAGTCAATTACCGGGACAGGGGGAGCTTTATGGCTACACCTTC.

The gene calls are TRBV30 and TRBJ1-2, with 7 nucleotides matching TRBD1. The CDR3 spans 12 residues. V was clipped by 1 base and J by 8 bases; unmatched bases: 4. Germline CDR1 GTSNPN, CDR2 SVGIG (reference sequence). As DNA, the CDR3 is TGTGCCTGGAGTGGGGACAGTCCGGGCTACACCTTC. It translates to CAWSGDSPGYTF.

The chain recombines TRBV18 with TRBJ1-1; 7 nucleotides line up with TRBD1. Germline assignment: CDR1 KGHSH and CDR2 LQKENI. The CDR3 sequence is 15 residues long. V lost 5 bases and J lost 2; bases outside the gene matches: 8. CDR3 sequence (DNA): TGTGCCAGCTCAGACAACAGGGGAGGAAACACTGAAGCTTTCTTT. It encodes CASSDNRGGNTEAFF.

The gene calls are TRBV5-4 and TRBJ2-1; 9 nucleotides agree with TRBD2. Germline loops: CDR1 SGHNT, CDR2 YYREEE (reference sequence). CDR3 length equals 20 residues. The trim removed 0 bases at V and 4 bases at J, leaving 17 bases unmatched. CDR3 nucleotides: TGTGCCAGCAGCTTGGATTATTTGCGGGAGGGCCAAGTCCCGTACAATGAGCAGTTCTTC. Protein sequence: CASSLDYLREGQVPYNEQFF.

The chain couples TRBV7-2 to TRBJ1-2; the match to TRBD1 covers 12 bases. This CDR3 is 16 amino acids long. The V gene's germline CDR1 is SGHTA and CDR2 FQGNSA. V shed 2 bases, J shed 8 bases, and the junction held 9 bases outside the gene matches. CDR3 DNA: TGTGCCAGCAGCTTAACCGGGACAGGGGGCGGAGGAGGCTACACCTTC. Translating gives CASSLTGTGGGGGYTF.

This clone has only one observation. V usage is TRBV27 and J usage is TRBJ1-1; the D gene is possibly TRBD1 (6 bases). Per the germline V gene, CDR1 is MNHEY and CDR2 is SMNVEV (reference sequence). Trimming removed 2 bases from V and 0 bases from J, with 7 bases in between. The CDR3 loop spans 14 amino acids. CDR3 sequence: CASSLGTLNTEAFF. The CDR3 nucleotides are TGTGCCAGCAGTTTAGGGACATTGAACACTGAAGCTTTCTTT.